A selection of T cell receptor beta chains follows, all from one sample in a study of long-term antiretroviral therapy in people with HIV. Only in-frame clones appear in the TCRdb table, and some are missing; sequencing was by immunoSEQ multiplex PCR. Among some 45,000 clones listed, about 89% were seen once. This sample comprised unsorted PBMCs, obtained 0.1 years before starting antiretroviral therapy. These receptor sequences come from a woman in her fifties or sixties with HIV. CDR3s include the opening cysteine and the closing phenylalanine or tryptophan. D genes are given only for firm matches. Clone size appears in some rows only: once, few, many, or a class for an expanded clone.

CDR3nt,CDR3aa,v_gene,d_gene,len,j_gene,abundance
TGTGCCTGGAGTGTTGGTGAGACCCAGTACTTC,CAWSVGETQYF,TRBV30,.,11,TRBJ2-5,.
TGTGCCAGCAGTGACAGGGAGCGCAATCAGCCCCAGCATTTT,CASSDRERNQPQHF,TRBV6-1,.,14,TRBJ1-5,.
TGTGCCAGCAGCCTCAGGGTGCAGGACTATGGCTACACCTTC,CASSLRVQDYGYTF,TRBV6-6,.,14,TRBJ1-2,.
TGTGCCAGCAGCTTAGCTGGGGGTGCGGGGGGCTATGGCTACACCTTC,CASSLAGGAGGYGYTF,TRBV7-8,.,16,TRBJ1-2,.
TGTGCCAGCAGTTTTATTCGCGGACAGGTGTTCAATGAGCAGTTCTTC,CASSFIRGQVFNEQFF,TRBV28,TRBD1,16,TRBJ2-1,.
TGTGCTAGCAGCTTTGGGACAGCCGTAACCGGGGAGCTGTTTTTT,CASSFGTAVTGELFF,TRBV7-7,TRBD1,15,TRBJ2-2,.
TGTGCTAGTGGTTTGGTAAGCTCCTACGAGCAGTACTTC,CASGLVSSYEQYF,TRBV12-5,.,13,TRBJ2-7,.
TGCGCCAGCAGCCAAGAAGGAAGGGGGAACTACGAGCAGTACTTC,CASSQEGRGNYEQYF,TRBV4-1,.,15,TRBJ2-7,.
TGTGCCAGCAGCCCGATGCCGGGACAGGGTAATCGCGAGCAGTACTTC,CASSPMPGQGNREQYF,TRBV14,TRBD1,16,TRBJ2-7,few
TGTGCCAGCTCACGGACTGGGCTCACAGATACGCAGTATTTT,CASSRTGLTDTQYF,TRBV18,.,14,TRBJ2-3,.
TGTGCCAGCAGCCCCCCCCTTCCGGGACAGGGGGCCCATGAGCAGTTCTTC,CASSPPLPGQGAHEQFF,TRBV7-8,TRBD1,17,TRBJ2-1,.
TGTGCCAGCAGTTTAGGTAGGGGCTACGAGCAGTACTTC,CASSLGRGYEQYF,TRBV27,.,13,TRBJ2-7,.
TGTGCCAGCAGCTTAGGGCTAAACACCGGGGAGCTGTTTTTT,CASSLGLNTGELFF,TRBV11-2,.,14,TRBJ2-2,.
TGTGCCAGCAGTCCGAGTACTAGCGGGGCAAACAAAAACATTCAGTACTTC,CASSPSTSGANKNIQYF,TRBV27,TRBD2,17,TRBJ2-4,.
TGTGCCAGCCGTGGGTCGATTGACAGCTCTGGGGCCAACGTCCTGACTTTC,CASRGSIDSSGANVLTF,TRBV5-4,.,17,TRBJ2-6,.
TGTGCCAGCAGCTTAAGGGGACAGCGCACAGATACGCAGTATTTT,CASSLRGQRTDTQYF,TRBV7-3,TRBD1,15,TRBJ2-3,.
TGTGCCAGCGCCTACCGGGACACCCTCTACGAGCAGTACTTC,CASAYRDTLYEQYF,TRBV6-6,.,14,TRBJ2-7,.
TGTGCCAGCAGTGAAGCGTGGCAGAAAAACATTCAGTACTTC,CASSEAWQKNIQYF,TRBV2,.,14,TRBJ2-4,.
TGTGCCTGGCAACAGGGGGCTAGCACAGATACGCAGTATTTT,CAWQQGASTDTQYF,TRBV30,TRBD1,14,TRBJ2-3,.
TGTGCCAGCAGCGCAAGACAGACTCTCACAGATACGCAGTATTTT,CASSARQTLTDTQYF,TRBV9,.,15,TRBJ2-3,.
TGTGCCAGCAGCCCCTTACAGGGTACAGATACGCAGTATTTT,CASSPLQGTDTQYF,TRBV7-8,.,14,TRBJ2-3,.
TGTGCCAGCAGCCCCGTCGGGCTGCGGAACACTGAAGCTTTCTTT,CASSPVGLRNTEAFF,TRBV7-3,.,15,TRBJ1-1,.
TGTGCCAGCAGCTCTGGGGACAGGGGGCGTTACGAGCAGTACTTC,CASSSGDRGRYEQYF,TRBV21-1,.,15,TRBJ2-7,.
TGTGCCAGCAGCTTCGAGAACTCAGGGGCTGAAGCTTTCTTT,CASSFENSGAEAFF,TRBV11-3,.,14,TRBJ1-1,.
TGTGCCAGCAGCTTATTCCCCGCCTACGAGCAGTACTTC,CASSLFPAYEQYF,TRBV13,.,13,TRBJ2-7,few
TGCAGCGTTGAGGGGGACCCTAACTATGGCTACACCTTC,CSVEGDPNYGYTF,TRBV29-1,.,13,TRBJ1-2,few
TGTGCCAGCAGCTCCAGGACTCTTGAGCAGTACTTC,CASSSRTLEQYF,TRBV7-2,.,12,TRBJ2-7,.
TGTGCCTCGGGCAGGAACACTGAAGCTTTCTTT,CASGRNTEAFF,TRBV30,.,11,TRBJ1-1,.
TGTGCCAGCAACCTCGCGCCGGGAACCAACACAGATACGCAGTATTTT,CASNLAPGTNTDTQYF,TRBV6-6,.,16,TRBJ2-3,.
TGTGCTAGTGGCCTCTCCCGGTATGAAGCTTTCTTT,CASGLSRYEAFF,TRBV12-5,.,12,TRBJ1-1,.
TGTGCCAGCAGCTTAGCCGGAGCGGGGAAGCTGGGTGAGCAGTTCTTC,CASSLAGAGKLGEQFF,TRBV7-9,TRBD2,16,TRBJ2-1,.
TGCGCCGGCTCAGGGGGGCGCGGTCAGCCCCAGCATTTT,CAGSGGRGQPQHF,TRBV10-1,TRBD1,13,TRBJ1-5,.
TGTGCCAGCAGCTCCCGGCGGGGGGCTGGGGGAAACACCATATATTTT,CASSSRRGAGGNTIYF,TRBV5-6,.,16,TRBJ1-3,.
TGTGCCAGCAGTTTCGCGGCGACTAGTGGAGAGACCCAGTACTTC,CASSFAATSGETQYF,TRBV27,.,15,TRBJ2-5,.
TGCGCCAGCAGCTTGGGGGACAGGGCTAACTATGGCTACACCTTC,CASSLGDRANYGYTF,TRBV5-1,TRBD1,15,TRBJ1-2,.
TGTGCCAGTAGTATGAGTCAACAATCCGGGGAGCTGTTTTTT,CASSMSQQSGELFF,TRBV19,.,14,TRBJ2-2,.
TGTGCCAGCAGCTTAGGGGGGACAGGGATATCTGGGGCCAACGTCCTGACTTTC,CASSLGGTGISGANVLTF,TRBV7-9,TRBD1,18,TRBJ2-6,once
TGTGCCACCAGCAGAGCGCGGGCCTTATACTATGGCTACACCTTC,CATSRARALYYGYTF,TRBV15,.,15,TRBJ1-2,.
TGTGCCAGTAATTACAGGGATAAGGTAGGAAATCAGCCCCAGCATTTT,CASNYRDKVGNQPQHF,TRBV19,.,16,TRBJ1-5,.
TGTGCCATTAGGGACCAGGGACAGTTATACGAGCAGTACTTC,CAIRDQGQLYEQYF,TRBV10-3,TRBD1,14,TRBJ2-7,once
TGTGCCAGCAGCCCAGACGGCTATGGCTACACCTTC,CASSPDGYGYTF,TRBV9,.,12,TRBJ1-2,.
TGTGCCAGCAGCCGCCCCACCGGGCAAAGCTCCTACAATGAGCAGTTCTTC,CASSRPTGQSSYNEQFF,TRBV13,.,17,TRBJ2-1,.
TGTGCCAGCTCACACCCGCAGGGCCTAGGCTACACCTTC,CASSHPQGLGYTF,TRBV18,.,13,TRBJ1-2,.
TGTGCCAGCAGTTATGGCAGGGGCCCCTCCTACGAGCAGTACTTC,CASSYGRGPSYEQYF,TRBV6-6,.,15,TRBJ2-7,.
TGTGCCAGCAGCTTAGTTAGGTTCTTTGGACAGACGAATGAAAAACTGTTTTTT,CASSLVRFFGQTNEKLFF,TRBV7-8,.,18,TRBJ1-4,.
TGTGCCAGCGGGGGCCCCTACAATGAGCAGTTCTTC,CASGGPYNEQFF,TRBV11-3,.,12,TRBJ2-1,once
TGTGCCAGCAACCCTCATACCGCCGATACGCAGTATTTT,CASNPHTADTQYF,TRBV11-2,.,13,TRBJ2-3,.
TGTGCCAGCAGTTACGGGACAGGGGGGAATACCCAGTACTTC,CASSYGTGGNTQYF,TRBV6-5,TRBD1,14,TRBJ2-5,.
TGTGCCAGCAGTTACAGACAGGGCAAGTACCAAGAGACCCAGTACTTC,CASSYRQGKYQETQYF,TRBV7-9,TRBD1,16,TRBJ2-5,.
TGTGCCACTGAAGAACTTAACTATGGCTACACCTTC,CATEELNYGYTF,TRBV28,.,12,TRBJ1-2,.
TGCGCCAGCAGCACAGGGACAGGGGGCAGCTATGGCTACACCTTC,CASSTGTGGSYGYTF,TRBV5-1,TRBD1,15,TRBJ1-2,.
TGTGCCAGCAGCTTTGGAGGGGACTACGAGCAGTACTTC,CASSFGGDYEQYF,TRBV11-3,.,13,TRBJ2-7,once